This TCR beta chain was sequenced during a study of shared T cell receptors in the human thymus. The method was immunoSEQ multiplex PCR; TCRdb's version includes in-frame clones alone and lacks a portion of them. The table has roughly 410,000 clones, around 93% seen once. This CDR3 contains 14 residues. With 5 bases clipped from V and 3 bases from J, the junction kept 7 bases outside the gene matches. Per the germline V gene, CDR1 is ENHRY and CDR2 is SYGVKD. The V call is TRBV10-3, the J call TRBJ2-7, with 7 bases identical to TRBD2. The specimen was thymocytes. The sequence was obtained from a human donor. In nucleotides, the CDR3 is TGTGCCATCAGTTCTAGCGGCAGCCTCTACGAGCAGTACTTC. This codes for CAISSSGSLYEQYF.